A selection of T cell receptor beta chains follows, all from one sample in a study of control samples from healthy donors and cancer patients. Data came from immunoSEQ multiplex PCR; TCRdb stores just in-frame clones and leaves some out. The table lists roughly 180,000 clones, under 95% of them singletons, with about 1.5% in the top ten. Material: blood. The receptors were sampled from a woman aged 18-30 years in good health. The CDR3 runs from the conserved cysteine through the conserved F or W. Each record gives: V gene, D gene, J gene, clone size, CDR3 DNA, CDR3 protein. The D gene is left open where the match is weak. The size field is filled for only some rows; it gives once, few, many or a size class.

V gene: TRBV7-9
D gene: .
J gene: TRBJ2-5
clone size: .
CDR3 DNA: TGTGCCAGCAGCTTAGCGACAGCGAGGACCCAGTACTTC
CDR3 protein: CASSLATARTQYF

V gene: TRBV7-2
D gene: TRBD1
J gene: TRBJ1-5
clone size: .
CDR3 DNA: TGTGCCAGCAGCGCCCAGACAGGGGGCAATCAGCCCCAGCATTTT
CDR3 protein: CASSAQTGGNQPQHF

V gene: TRBV7-9
D gene: .
J gene: TRBJ1-3
clone size: .
CDR3 DNA: TGTGCCAGCAGCCCCCCGGCAGGGGAGGGAAACACCATATATTTT
CDR3 protein: CASSPPAGEGNTIYF

V gene: TRBV4-3
D gene: TRBD1
J gene: TRBJ2-7
clone size: .
CDR3 DNA: TGCGCCAGCAGCCAAGATATAAGGGACAGAACGTACTTC
CDR3 protein: CASSQDIRDRTYF

V gene: TRBV11-2
D gene: TRBD2
J gene: TRBJ2-1
clone size: .
CDR3 DNA: TGTGCCAGCAGCAGGACTAGCGGGAGCAATGAGCAGTTCTTC
CDR3 protein: CASSRTSGSNEQFF

V gene: TRBV5-8
D gene: .
J gene: TRBJ1-3
clone size: .
CDR3 DNA: TGTGCCAGCAGCCATGCCAGAGAGGGCTACGGAAACACCATATATTTT
CDR3 protein: CASSHAREGYGNTIYF

V gene: TRBV7-2
D gene: TRBD1
J gene: TRBJ1-2
clone size: .
CDR3 DNA: TGTGCCAGCACCGGGACAGCCACTAACTATGGCTACACCTTC
CDR3 protein: CASTGTATNYGYTF

V gene: TRBV11-2
D gene: .
J gene: TRBJ1-4
clone size: .
CDR3 DNA: TGTGCCAGCAGCTTACGTGAAAAACTGTTTTTT
CDR3 protein: CASSLREKLFF

V gene: TRBV5-1
D gene: .
J gene: TRBJ1-1
clone size: .
CDR3 DNA: TGCGCCAGCAGCTTGGGGGGCGGCCCTGAAGCTTTCTTT
CDR3 protein: CASSLGGGPEAFF

V gene: TRBV7-9
D gene: .
J gene: TRBJ2-2
clone size: .
CDR3 DNA: TGTGCCAGCAGCTTAACCAGGGCGAACACCGGGGAGCTGTTTTTT
CDR3 protein: CASSLTRANTGELFF

V gene: TRBV5-1
D gene: .
J gene: TRBJ1-1
clone size: .
CDR3 DNA: TGCGCCAGCAGCTTGGAGGGGCAGGCCCGGGGAGCTTTCTTT
CDR3 protein: CASSLEGQARGAFF

V gene: TRBV14
D gene: TRBD2
J gene: TRBJ2-3
clone size: .
CDR3 DNA: TGTGCCAGCAGGCCGGGGGGAACAGATACGCAGTATTTT
CDR3 protein: CASRPGGTDTQYF

V gene: TRBV5-6
D gene: .
J gene: TRBJ1-2
clone size: .
CDR3 DNA: TGTGCCAGCAGCTTACAGCAGGGGGGCTACACCTTC
CDR3 protein: CASSLQQGGYTF

V gene: TRBV6-5
D gene: .
J gene: TRBJ1-1
clone size: once
CDR3 DNA: TGTGCCAGCGTATCCACGAGGTTCATGAACACTGAAGCTTTCTTT
CDR3 protein: CASVSTRFMNTEAFF

V gene: TRBV5-5
D gene: TRBD2
J gene: TRBJ2-3
clone size: .
CDR3 DNA: TGTGCCAGCACCAGTCCGGGGGGGACAGATACGCAGTATTTT
CDR3 protein: CASTSPGGTDTQYF